This is a list of T cell receptor beta chains from one sample in a study of Ad26.COV2.S vaccination and SARS-CoV-2 variants. Clones were sequenced by immunoSEQ multiplex PCR, and TCRdb holds only the in-frame ones, with some missing. The sample has roughly 100,000 clones; around three quarters are singletons. The starting material was peripheral blood, obtained after recovery from COVID-19. Every receptor here comes from a human donor who had recovered from COVID-19. Each CDR3 is given with its conserved first and last residue. The D gene is left open where the match is weak. Rows may omit the clone size; those that give it use once, few, many or a size class.

J | size | length | D | V | DNA | CDR3
TRBJ2-5 | - | 17 | TRBD1 | TRBV28 | TGTGCCAGCAGTTTTTCTGGATTCGGACAGGGAGGAGAGACCCAGTACTTC | CASSFSGFGQGGETQYF
TRBJ2-2 | - | 15 | TRBD1 | TRBV2 | TGTGCCAAGAAACGGACAGGACAGCAAACCGGGGAGCTGTTTTTT | CAKKRTGQQTGELFF
TRBJ1-5 | once | 12 | - | TRBV6-1 | TGTGCCAGCAGTGAATGGCGCCAGCCCCAGCATTTT | CASSEWRQPQHF
TRBJ1-5 | - | 14 | TRBD1 | TRBV28 | TGTGCCACGACGGGACAGACCTTCAATCAGCCCCAGCATTTT | CATTGQTFNQPQHF
TRBJ1-2 | - | 15 | - | TRBV7-9 | TGTGCCAGCAGCGACGCAGACAGACGACGGGCTCGCTACACCTTC | CASSDADRRRARYTF
TRBJ2-7 | - | 12 | - | TRBV15 | TGTGACAAAGACACGGGGGACTACGAGCAGTACTTC | CDKDTGDYEQYF
TRBJ2-7 | few | 14 | - | TRBV3-1/TRBV3-2 | TGTGCCAGCAGCCCTTTTGACGGGACCTACGAGCAGTACTTC | CASSPFDGTYEQYF
TRBJ2-1 | few | 15 | TRBD2 | TRBV27 | TGTGCCAGCAGCACCTCGGGGGGATCCTACAATGAGCAGTTCTTC | CASSTSGGSYNEQFF
TRBJ1-5 | - | 14 | - | TRBV7-2 | TGTGCCAGCAGCTTAGAACGAGGCAATCAGCCCCAGCATTTT | CASSLERGNQPQHF
TRBJ2-5 | - | 15 | - | TRBV28 | TGTGCCAGCAGTTTATCGGGGCTAGCTTCCGAGACCCAGTACTTC | CASSLSGLASETQYF
TRBJ2-2 | - | 14 | TRBD2 | TRBV5-1 | TGCGCCAGCGAGACTAGCGGGGCCACCGGGGAGCTGTTTTTT | CASETSGATGELFF
TRBJ2-1 | - | 13 | TRBD1 | TRBV10-1 | TGCGCCAGCAGTGCAGGACAGGGGAATGAGCAGTTCTTC | CASSAGQGNEQFF
TRBJ2-7 | - | 13 | - | TRBV5-4 | TGTGCCAGCAGCTTCAGGAGCTCCTACGAGCAGTACTTC | CASSFRSSYEQYF
TRBJ1-1 | - | 12 | - | TRBV2 | TGTGCCAGCGGGGCCCGGGTCACTGAAGCTTTCTTT | CASGARVTEAFF
TRBJ2-7 | - | 14 | TRBD2 | TRBV7-2 | TGTGCCAGCAGCCGGACTAGCGGGGGGAACGAGCAGTACTTC | CASSRTSGGNEQYF
TRBJ1-2 | - | 15 | TRBD1 | TRBV5-4 | TGTGCCAGCAGCGACCCGACAGGGTACCCCTATGGCTACACCTTC | CASSDPTGYPYGYTF
TRBJ2-5 | - | 14 | - | TRBV27 | TGTGCCAGCAGTTCCACAGGGACCCAAGAGACCCAGTACTTC | CASSSTGTQETQYF
TRBJ2-7 | - | 14 | TRBD2 | TRBV5-4 | TGTGCCAGCAGCTTGAGGGGAGGGGCCTACGAGCAGTACTTC | CASSLRGGAYEQYF
TRBJ1-1 | - | 14 | - | TRBV20-1 | TGCAGTGCTAGTAGGGGTCAGGAGAACACTGAAGCTTTCTTT | CSASRGQENTEAFF
TRBJ1-5 | few | 12 | TRBD1 | TRBV6-2/TRBV6-3 | TGTGCCAGCAGTTACCTTGACAGGGACCAGCATTTT | CASSYLDRDQHF
TRBJ1-4 | - | 13 | - | TRBV2 | TGTGCCAGCACTTTTGCAACTAATGAAAAACTGTTTTTT | CASTFATNEKLFF
TRBJ2-3 | - | 14 | - | TRBV19 | TGTGCCAGTAGTGTCCGACGGGCCACAGATACGCAGTATTTT | CASSVRRATDTQYF
TRBJ2-5 | - | 15 | - | TRBV7-3 | TGTGCCAGCAGCCCGGACCGGGACTCACAAGAGACCCAGTACTTC | CASSPDRDSQETQYF
TRBJ1-5 | - | 13 | - | TRBV2 | TGTGCCAGCAACCCATCCCGGGTCCAGCCCCAGCATTTT | CASNPSRVQPQHF
TRBJ1-5 | - | 16 | TRBD1 | TRBV5-6 | TGTGCCAGCAGCTCACGACCGGGACAGGGCAATCAGCCCCAGCATTTT | CASSSRPGQGNQPQHF
TRBJ1-1 | - | 13 | - | TRBV3-1/TRBV3-2 | TGTGCCAGCAGCCCCGGTAGTCGCACTGAAGCTTTCTTT | CASSPGSRTEAFF
TRBJ2-5 | many | 14 | - | TRBV6-6 | TGTGCCAGCAGCTTGGGTGGGACACAAGAGACCCAGTACTTC | CASSLGGTQETQYF
TRBJ1-2 | - | 14 | - | TRBV6-6 | TGTGCCAGCAGTTATGGTTTCCGGGGAGGTGGCTACACCTTC | CASSYGFRGGGYTF
TRBJ1-1 | - | 13 | - | TRBV14 | TGTGCCAGCAGCCAAGCAGGGTTTACTGAAGCTTTCTTT | CASSQAGFTEAFF
TRBJ2-7 | - | 15 | TRBD1 | TRBV2 | TGTGCCAGCAGTTTTAACTACCAGGGGGCCCACGAGCAGTACTTC | CASSFNYQGAHEQYF
TRBJ2-7 | - | 15 | TRBD2 | TRBV5-4 | TGTGCCAGCAGCCCCGGGGGGGGATCACCCTACGAGCAGTACTTC | CASSPGGGSPYEQYF
TRBJ1-5 | few | 17 | TRBD1 | TRBV19 | TGTGCCAGTAGTACCGGGACAGGGGCCTATAGCAATCAGCCCCAGCATTTT | CASSTGTGAYSNQPQHF
TRBJ2-3 | - | 15 | TRBD2 | TRBV11-2 | TGTGCCAGCGGTCTAGCGGGGGGGCTTACAGATACGCAGTATTTT | CASGLAGGLTDTQYF
TRBJ1-6 | - | 14 | - | TRBV9 | TGTGCCAGCAGCGTAAGAGAGAGGACTTCACCCCTCCACTTT | CASSVRERTSPLHF
TRBJ2-6 | - | 14 | - | TRBV3-1/TRBV3-2 | TGTGCCAGCAGCCAGGGTCCCGGGGCCAACGTCCTGACTTTC | CASSQGPGANVLTF
TRBJ2-7 | - | 11 | - | TRBV30 | TGTGCCTGGAGTGTTCCGGGATCCGGGGACTTC | CAWSVPGSGDF
TRBJ2-1 | - | 16 | TRBD2 | TRBV27 | TGTGCCAGCAGGTCATTACTAGCGGGGGGTTCCAATGAGCAGTTCTTC | CASRSLLAGGSNEQFF
TRBJ2-1 | - | 16 | - | TRBV24-1 | TGTGCCACCAGTGATTCGGCAGGATTCTCCTACAATGAGCAGTTCTTC | CATSDSAGFSYNEQFF
TRBJ1-2 | - | 13 | - | TRBV5-4 | TGTGCCAGCAGCTTCGGGACCGGGCAGGGCTACACCTTC | CASSFGTGQGYTF
TRBJ1-1 | - | 15 | TRBD1 | TRBV11-2 | TGTGCCAGCAGCCCCCCCGGACAGGGCGCGGCTGAAGCTTTCTTT | CASSPPGQGAAEAFF
TRBJ1-1 | - | 14 | TRBD1 | TRBV6-2/TRBV6-3 | TGTGCCAGCAGCGCGACAGGGTCCCGGACTGAAGCTTTCTTT | CASSATGSRTEAFF
TRBJ1-2 | few | 14 | TRBD1 | TRBV10-1 | TGCGCCAGCAGTGAGTCACCCCGACAGGGGCCCTACACCTTC | CASSESPRQGPYTF
TRBJ1-5 | - | 16 | TRBD1 | TRBV7-2 | TGTGCCAGCAGCTTGGGGCGGGACAGGGTGGATCAGCCCCAGCATTTT | CASSLGRDRVDQPQHF
TRBJ2-6 | - | 16 | - | TRBV7-3 | TGTGCCAGCAGCCTCCACGGGATTGCGAGAGCCAACGTCCTGACTTTC | CASSLHGIARANVLTF